One T cell receptor (beta chain) is described in this entry. This sample is drawn from a study of blood T cell repertoires in COVID-19. Turning to the study itself: Both acute and convalescent COVID-19 samples were obtained from the United States, Italy and Spain. The analysed material was cDNA or gDNA that came from T cells, B-cell-depleted T cells, or PBMCs.

Original analysis: By means of reference gene primer amplification, nucleated cell counts were estimated. Assay: immunoSEQ multiplex PCR; the TCRdb copy retains only in-frame clones and omits some. The D gene and trimming were derived from the DNA, and the V and J assignments and clone size from that table. The table records 150,000 to 200,000 clones, 70% to 90% of them present only once. This CDR3 region has 17 residues. In germline, CDR1 is SNHLY, CDR2 FYNNEI. The V segment lost 1 base and the J segment 6 bases; nucleotides outside the gene matches: 14. This sequence joins TRBV2 and TRBJ1-2; 7 bases line up with TRBD1. This TCR was sampled from a man aged 40-49 years who had recovered from COVID-19. Sequenced: PBMCs or T cells enriched from blood (not recorded which). CDR3 in amino acids: CASSEDQVGTVGDGYTF. CDR3 nucleotides: TGTGCCAGCAGTGAAGATCAAGTTGGGACAGTAGGGGATGGCTACACCTTC.